This T cell receptor beta chain was sequenced for a study of T cell responses to AZD1222 COVID-19 vaccine. Clones were read by immunoSEQ multiplex PCR, and TCRdb kept only the in-frame ones, dropping some. The sample has about 140,000 clones, roughly 93% seen once; the top ten hold approximately 6.9%. Sample: peripheral blood, taken 28 days after the second AZD1222 dose. The sequence was collected from an adult who received the AZD1222 COVID-19 vaccine.

The CDR3 is CASGEGGTGEKLFF. In DNA form, the CDR3 reads TGTGCCAGTGGAGAGGGGGGTACTGGTGAAAAACTGTTTTTT. V is TRBV19 and J is TRBJ1-4; TRBD1 might be the D (6 bases). Per the germline V gene, CDR1 is LNHDA and CDR2 is SQIVND (reference sequence). This CDR3 contains 14 residues. V shed 8 bases and J shed 7 bases, with 17 bases lying between them. Variable domain in full (rest from reference TRBV19 and TRBJ1-4): DGGITQSPKYLFRKEGQNVTLSCEQNLNHDAMYWYRQDPGQGLRLIYYSQIVNDFQKGDIAEGYSVSREKKESFPLTVTSAQKNPTAFYLCASGEGGTGEKLFFGSGTQLSVL.